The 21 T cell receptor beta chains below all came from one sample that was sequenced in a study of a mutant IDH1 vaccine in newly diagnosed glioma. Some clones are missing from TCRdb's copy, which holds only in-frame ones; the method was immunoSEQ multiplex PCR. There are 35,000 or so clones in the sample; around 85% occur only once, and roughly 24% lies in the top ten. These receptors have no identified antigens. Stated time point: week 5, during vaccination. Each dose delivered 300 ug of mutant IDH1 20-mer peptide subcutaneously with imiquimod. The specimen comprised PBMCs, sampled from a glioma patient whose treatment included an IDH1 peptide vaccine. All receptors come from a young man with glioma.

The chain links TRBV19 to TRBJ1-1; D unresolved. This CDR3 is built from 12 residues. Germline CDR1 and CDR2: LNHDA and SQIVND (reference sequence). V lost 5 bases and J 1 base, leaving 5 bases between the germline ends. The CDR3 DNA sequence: TGTGCCAGTAGTGGTGAGAACACTGAAGCTTTCTTT. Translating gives CASSGENTEAFF.

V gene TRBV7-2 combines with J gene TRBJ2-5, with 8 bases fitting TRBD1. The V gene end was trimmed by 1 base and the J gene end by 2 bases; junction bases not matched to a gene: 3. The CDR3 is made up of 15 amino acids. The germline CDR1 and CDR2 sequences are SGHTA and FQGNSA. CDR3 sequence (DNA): TGTGCCAGCAGCTTAGACAGGGGGAAACAAGAGACCCAGTACTTC. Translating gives CASSLDRGKQETQYF.

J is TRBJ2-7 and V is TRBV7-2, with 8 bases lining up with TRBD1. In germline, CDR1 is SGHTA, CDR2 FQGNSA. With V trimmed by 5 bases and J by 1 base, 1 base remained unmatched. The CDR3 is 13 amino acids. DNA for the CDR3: TGTGCCAGCAGCCGGGACAGGTCCTACGAGCAGTACTTC. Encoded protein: CASSRDRSYEQYF.

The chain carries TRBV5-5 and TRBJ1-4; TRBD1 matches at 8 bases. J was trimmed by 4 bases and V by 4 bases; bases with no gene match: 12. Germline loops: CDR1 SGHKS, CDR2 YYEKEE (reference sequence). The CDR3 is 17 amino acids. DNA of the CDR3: TGTGCCAGCAGCGGAGGACAGGGAAGTCCCCATAATGAAAAACTGTTTTTT. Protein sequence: CASSGGQGSPHNEKLFF.

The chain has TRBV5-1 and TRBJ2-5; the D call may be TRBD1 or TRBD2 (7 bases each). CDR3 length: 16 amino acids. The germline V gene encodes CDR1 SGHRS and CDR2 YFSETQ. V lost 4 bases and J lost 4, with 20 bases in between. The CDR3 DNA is TGCGCCAGCAGCATCCAGGGGGGGGGAGAGCGAGAGACCCAGTACTTC. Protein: CASSIQGGGERETQYF.

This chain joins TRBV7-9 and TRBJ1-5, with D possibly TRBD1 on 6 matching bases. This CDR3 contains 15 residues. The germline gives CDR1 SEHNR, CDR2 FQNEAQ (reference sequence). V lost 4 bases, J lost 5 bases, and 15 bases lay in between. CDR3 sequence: CASSSNRAGYQPQHF. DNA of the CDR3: TGTGCCAGCAGCTCTAACAGGGCGGGGTATCAGCCCCAGCATTTT.

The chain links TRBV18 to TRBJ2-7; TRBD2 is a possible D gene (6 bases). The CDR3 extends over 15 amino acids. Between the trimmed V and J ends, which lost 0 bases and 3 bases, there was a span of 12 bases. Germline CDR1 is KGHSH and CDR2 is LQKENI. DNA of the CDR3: TGTGCCAGCTCACCACCGATCGGGGGTTTCTACGAGCAGTACTTC. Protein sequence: CASSPPIGGFYEQYF. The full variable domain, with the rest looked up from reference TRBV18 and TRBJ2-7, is NAGVMQNPRHLVRRRGQEARLRCSPMKGHSHVYWYRQLPEEGLKFMVYLQKENIIDESGMPKERFSAEFPKEGPSILRIQQVVRGDSAAYFCASSPPIGGFYEQYFGPGTRLTVT.

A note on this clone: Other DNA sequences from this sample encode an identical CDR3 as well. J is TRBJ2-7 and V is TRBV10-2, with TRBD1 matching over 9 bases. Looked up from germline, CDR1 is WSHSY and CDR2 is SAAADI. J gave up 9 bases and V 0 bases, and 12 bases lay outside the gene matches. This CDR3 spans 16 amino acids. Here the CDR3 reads CASSESREQGASGQYF. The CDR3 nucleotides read TGCGCCAGCAGTGAGTCGAGGGAACAGGGGGCTTCTGGGCAGTACTTC.

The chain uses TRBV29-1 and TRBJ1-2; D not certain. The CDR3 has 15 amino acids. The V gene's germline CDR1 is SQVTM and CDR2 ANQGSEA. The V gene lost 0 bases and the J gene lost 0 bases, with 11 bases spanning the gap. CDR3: CSVEDHKISNYGYTF. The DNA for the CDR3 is TGCAGCGTTGAAGATCATAAGATATCTAACTATGGCTACACCTTC.

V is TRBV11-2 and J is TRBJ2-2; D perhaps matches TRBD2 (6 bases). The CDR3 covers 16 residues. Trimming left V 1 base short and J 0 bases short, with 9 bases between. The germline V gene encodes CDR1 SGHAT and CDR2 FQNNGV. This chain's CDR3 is CASSLVPGANTGELFF. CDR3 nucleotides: TGTGCCAGCAGCTTAGTGCCGGGAGCGAACACCGGGGAGCTGTTTTTT.

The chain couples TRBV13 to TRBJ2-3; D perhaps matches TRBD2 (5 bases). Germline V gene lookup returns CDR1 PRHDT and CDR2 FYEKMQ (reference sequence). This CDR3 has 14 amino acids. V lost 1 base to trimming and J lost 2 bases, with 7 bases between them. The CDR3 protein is CASSLAGFTDTQYF. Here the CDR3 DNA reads TGTGCCAGCAGCTTAGCGGGATTCACAGATACGCAGTATTTT.

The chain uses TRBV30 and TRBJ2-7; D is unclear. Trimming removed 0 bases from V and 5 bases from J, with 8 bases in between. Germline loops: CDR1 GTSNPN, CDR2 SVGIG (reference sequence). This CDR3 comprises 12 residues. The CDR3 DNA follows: TGTGCCTGGAGTGTAAGTGGGGACGAGCAGTACTTC. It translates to CAWSVSGDEQYF.

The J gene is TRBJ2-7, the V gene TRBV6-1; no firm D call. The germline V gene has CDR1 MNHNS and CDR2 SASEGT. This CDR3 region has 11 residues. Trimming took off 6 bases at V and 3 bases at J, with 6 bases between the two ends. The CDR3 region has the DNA TGTGCCAGCAGGCTTAACTACGAGCAGTACTTC. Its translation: CASRLNYEQYF.

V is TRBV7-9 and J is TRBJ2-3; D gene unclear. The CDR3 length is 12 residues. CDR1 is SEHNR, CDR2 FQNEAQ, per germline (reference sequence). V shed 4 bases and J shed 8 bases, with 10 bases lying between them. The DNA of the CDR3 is TGTGCCAGCAGCTCCGCCGTGGGTACGCAGTATTTT. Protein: CASSSAVGTQYF.

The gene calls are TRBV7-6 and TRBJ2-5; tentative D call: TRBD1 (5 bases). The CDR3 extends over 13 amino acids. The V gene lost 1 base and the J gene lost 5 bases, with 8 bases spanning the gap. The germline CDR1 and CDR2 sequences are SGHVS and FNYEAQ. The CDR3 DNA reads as TGTGCCAGCAGCTTAGACAGGATGGAGACCCAGTACTTC. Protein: CASSLDRMETQYF.

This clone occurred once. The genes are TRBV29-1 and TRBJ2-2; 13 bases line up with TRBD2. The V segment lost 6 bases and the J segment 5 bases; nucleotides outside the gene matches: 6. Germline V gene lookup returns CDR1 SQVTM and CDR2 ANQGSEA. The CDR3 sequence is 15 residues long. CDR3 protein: CSVRTSGGGTGELFF. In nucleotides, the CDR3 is TGCAGCGTAAGGACTAGCGGGGGAGGAACCGGGGAGCTGTTTTTT.

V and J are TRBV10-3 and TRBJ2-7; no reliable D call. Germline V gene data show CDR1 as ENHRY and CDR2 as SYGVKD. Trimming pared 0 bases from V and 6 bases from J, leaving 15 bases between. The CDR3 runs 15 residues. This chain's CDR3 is CAISESLVEKGEQYF. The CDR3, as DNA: TGTGCCATCAGTGAGTCGTTGGTGGAGAAAGGCGAGCAGTACTTC.

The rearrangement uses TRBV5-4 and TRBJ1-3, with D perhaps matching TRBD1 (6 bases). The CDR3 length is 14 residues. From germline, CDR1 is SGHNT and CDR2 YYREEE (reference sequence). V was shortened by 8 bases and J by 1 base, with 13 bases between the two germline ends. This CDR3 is CASREQGSGNTIYF. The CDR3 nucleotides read TGTGCCAGTAGGGAACAGGGATCTGGAAACACCATATATTTT.

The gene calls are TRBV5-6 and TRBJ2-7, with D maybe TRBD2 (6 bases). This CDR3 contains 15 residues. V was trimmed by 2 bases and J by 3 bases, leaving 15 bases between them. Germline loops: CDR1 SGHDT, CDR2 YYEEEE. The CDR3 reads CASSFGSGRFYEQYF. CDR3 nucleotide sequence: TGTGCCAGCAGCTTTGGGAGCGGGCGATTCTACGAGCAGTACTTC.

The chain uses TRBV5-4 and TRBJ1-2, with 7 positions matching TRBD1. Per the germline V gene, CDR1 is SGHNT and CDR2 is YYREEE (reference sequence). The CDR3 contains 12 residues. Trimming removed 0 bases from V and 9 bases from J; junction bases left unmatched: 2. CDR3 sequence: CASSLDRGSYTF. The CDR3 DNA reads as TGTGCCAGCAGCTTGGACAGGGGTAGCTACACCTTC.

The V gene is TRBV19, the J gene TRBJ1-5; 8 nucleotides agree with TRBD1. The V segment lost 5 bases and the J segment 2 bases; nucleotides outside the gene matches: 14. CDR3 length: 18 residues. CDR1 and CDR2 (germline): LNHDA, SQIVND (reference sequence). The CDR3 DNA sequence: TGTGCCAGTAGTTTCCGGGACAGGAGACGCGTTGGCAATCAGCCCCAGCATTTT. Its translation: CASSFRDRRRVGNQPQHF. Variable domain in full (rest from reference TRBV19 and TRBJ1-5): DGGITQSPKYLFRKEGQNVTLSCEQNLNHDAMYWYRQDPGQGLRLIYYSQIVNDFQKGDIAEGYSVSREKKESFPLTVTSAQKNPTAFYLCASSFRDRRRVGNQPQHFGDGTRLSIL.